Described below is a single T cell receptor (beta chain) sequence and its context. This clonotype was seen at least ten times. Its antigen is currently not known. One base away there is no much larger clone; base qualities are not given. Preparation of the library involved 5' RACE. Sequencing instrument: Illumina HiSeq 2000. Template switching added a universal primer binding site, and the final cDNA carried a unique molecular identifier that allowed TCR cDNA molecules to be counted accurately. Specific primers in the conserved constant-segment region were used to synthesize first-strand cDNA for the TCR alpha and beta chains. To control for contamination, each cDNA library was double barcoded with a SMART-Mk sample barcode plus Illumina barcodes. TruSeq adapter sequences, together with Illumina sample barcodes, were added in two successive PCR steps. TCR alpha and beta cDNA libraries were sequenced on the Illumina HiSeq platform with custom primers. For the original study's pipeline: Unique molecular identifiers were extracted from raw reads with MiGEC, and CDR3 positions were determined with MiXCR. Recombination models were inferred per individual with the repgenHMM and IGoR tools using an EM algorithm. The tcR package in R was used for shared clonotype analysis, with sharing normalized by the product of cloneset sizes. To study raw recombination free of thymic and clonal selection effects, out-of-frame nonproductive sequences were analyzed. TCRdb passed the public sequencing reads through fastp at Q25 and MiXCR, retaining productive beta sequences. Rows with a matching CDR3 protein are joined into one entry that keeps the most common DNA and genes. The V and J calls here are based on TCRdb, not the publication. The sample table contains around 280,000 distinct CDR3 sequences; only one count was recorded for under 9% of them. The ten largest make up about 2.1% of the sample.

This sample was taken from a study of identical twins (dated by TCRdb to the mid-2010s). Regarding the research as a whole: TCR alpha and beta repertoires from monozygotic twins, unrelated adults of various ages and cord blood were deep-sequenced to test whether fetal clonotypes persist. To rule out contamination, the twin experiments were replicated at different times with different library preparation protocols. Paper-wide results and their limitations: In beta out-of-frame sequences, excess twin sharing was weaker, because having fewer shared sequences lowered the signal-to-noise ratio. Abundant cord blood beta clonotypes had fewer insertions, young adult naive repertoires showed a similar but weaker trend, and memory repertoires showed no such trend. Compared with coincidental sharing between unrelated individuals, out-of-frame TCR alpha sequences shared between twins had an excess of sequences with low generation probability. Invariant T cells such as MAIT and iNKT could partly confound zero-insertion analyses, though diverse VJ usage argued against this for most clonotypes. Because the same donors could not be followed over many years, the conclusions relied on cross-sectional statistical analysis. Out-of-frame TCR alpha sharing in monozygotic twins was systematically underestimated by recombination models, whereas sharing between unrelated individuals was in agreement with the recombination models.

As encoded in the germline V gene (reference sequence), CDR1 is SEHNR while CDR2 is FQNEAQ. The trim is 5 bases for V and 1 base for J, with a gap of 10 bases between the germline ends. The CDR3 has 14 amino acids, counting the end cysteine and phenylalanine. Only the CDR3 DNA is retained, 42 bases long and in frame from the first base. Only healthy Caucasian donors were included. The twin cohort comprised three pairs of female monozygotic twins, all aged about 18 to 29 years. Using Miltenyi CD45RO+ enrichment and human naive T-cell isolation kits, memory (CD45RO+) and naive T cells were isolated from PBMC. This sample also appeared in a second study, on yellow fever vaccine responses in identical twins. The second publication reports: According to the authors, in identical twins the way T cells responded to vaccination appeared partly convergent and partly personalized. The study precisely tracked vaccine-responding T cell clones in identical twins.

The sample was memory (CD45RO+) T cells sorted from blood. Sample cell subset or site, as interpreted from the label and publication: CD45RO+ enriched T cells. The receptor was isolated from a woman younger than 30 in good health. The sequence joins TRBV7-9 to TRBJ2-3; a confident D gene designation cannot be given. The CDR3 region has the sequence CASSPSRGTDTQYF. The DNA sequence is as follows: TGTGCCAGCAGCCCCAGTCGAGGCACAGATACGCAGTATTTT.